This T cell receptor (beta chain) was captured in a study of blood T cell repertoires in COVID-19. For the study at large: Donors in the United States, Italy and Spain gave samples during acute or convalescent COVID-19.

V dropped 3 bases and J dropped 4 bases, with 12 bases sitting between them. The CDR3 extends over 14 amino acids. Germline V gene sequence: CDR1 MNHEY, CDR2 SMNVEV (reference sequence). Data came from immunoSEQ multiplex PCR; TCRdb stores just in-frame clones and leaves some out. The sample includes about 280,000 clones, roughly 80% seen only once; the top ten take around 5%. Participants were aged about 18 to 100 years from approximately 24 US areas. Each participant's cohort was designated according to participant-reported clinical history. The sample consisted of PBMCs or T cells enriched from blood (not recorded which). The TCR originated in a middle-aged man who had been exposed to COVID-19. This sequence joins TRBV27 and TRBJ1-1; weak D call: TRBD1 (6 bases). CDR3 region: CASSFSGGGTEAFF. CDR3 bases: TGTGCCAGCAGTTTCTCGGGGGGCGGCACTGAAGCTTTCTTT.